A selection of T cell receptor beta chains follows, all from one sample in a study of T cells in narcolepsy. Sequenced by immunoSEQ multiplex PCR; TCRdb stores in-frame clones only, minus some. The sample has around 18,000 clones, 85% to 90% seen once; the top ten hold roughly 0.7%. The sequenced material came from memory (CD45RA-) CD4+ T cells from blood. The receptors shown here come from a human donor in good health. Each CDR3 is given with its conserved first and last residue. Fields, in order: J gene, clone size, V gene, CDR3 length, D gene, CDR3 protein, CDR3 DNA. The D gene is left open where the match is weak. The size field is filled for only some rows; it gives once, few, many or a size class.

TRBJ1-1,-,TRBV4-1,16,-,CASSHALGGRNTEAFF,TGCGCCAGCAGCCATGCCTTGGGTGGCAGGAACACTGAAGCTTTCTTT
TRBJ2-5,-,TRBV4-1,17,TRBD2,CASSQDSVAGGQETQYF,TGCGCCAGCAGCCAAGATTCGGTAGCGGGGGGCCAAGAGACCCAGTACTTC
TRBJ2-4,-,TRBV6-4,15,TRBD2,CASRASGGRENIQYF,TGTGCCAGCAGAGCTAGCGGGGGGCGAGAAAACATTCAGTACTTC
TRBJ2-4,-,TRBV9,13,-,CASSEQGDNIQYF,TGTGCCAGCAGCGAGCAGGGTGACAACATTCAGTACTTC
TRBJ2-5,once,TRBV5-6,15,-,CASSFTGAGRETQYF,TGTGCCAGCAGCTTCACCGGTGCAGGGAGGGAGACCCAGTACTTC
TRBJ2-3,-,TRBV10-1,15,TRBD2,CASSEGLAETDTQYF,TGCGCCAGCAGTGAGGGACTAGCTGAGACAGATACGCAGTATTTT
TRBJ2-3,-,TRBV4-3,16,-,CASSQGGLAGTDTQYF,TGCGCCAGCAGCCAAGGGGGGCTAGCGGGCACAGATACGCAGTATTTT
TRBJ1-2,-,TRBV7-9,13,-,CASSSDPNYGYTF,TGTGCCAGCAGCTCAGACCCTAACTATGGCTACACCTTC
TRBJ1-1,-,TRBV29-1,14,-,CSAGGVAGNTEAFF,TGCAGCGCCGGGGGGGTTGCGGGGAACACTGAAGCTTTCTTT
TRBJ2-5,-,TRBV10-3,13,-,CAISVGAMETQYF,TGTGCCATCAGTGTGGGGGCTATGGAGACCCAGTACTTC
TRBJ1-5,-,TRBV30,16,-,CAWSVPPAASNQPQHF,TGTGCCTGGAGTGTACCCCCAGCGGCTAGCAATCAGCCCCAGCATTTT
TRBJ2-3,-,TRBV2,16,TRBD2,CASSELAGGLTDTQYF,TGTGCCAGCAGCGAACTAGCGGGAGGACTCACAGATACGCAGTATTTT
TRBJ2-7,-,TRBV7-2,14,TRBD2,CASSLGAGTIEQYF,TGTGCCAGCAGCTTAGGGGCCGGGACTATCGAGCAGTACTTC
TRBJ1-1,-,TRBV19,15,-,CASSPRLHSNTEAFF,TGTGCCAGTAGCCCCCGACTGCATTCGAACACTGAAGCTTTCTTT
TRBJ2-7,-,TRBV29-1,13,TRBD2,CSVGWGGSYEQYF,TGCAGCGTTGGCTGGGGGGGGTCCTACGAGCAGTACTTC
TRBJ1-2,-,TRBV5-1,15,-,CASSFLDPRKDGYTF,TGCGCCAGCAGCTTTTTAGACCCCCGAAAGGATGGCTACACCTTC
TRBJ1-1,-,TRBV12-5,16,-,CASGRTRGYMNTEAFF,TGTGCTAGTGGCCGCACCAGGGGTTACATGAACACTGAAGCTTTCTTT
TRBJ1-2,-,TRBV9,14,-,CASSVATWGQGYTF,TGTGCCAGCAGCGTAGCTACGTGGGGCCAGGGCTACACCTTC
TRBJ2-2,-,TRBV7-3,13,-,CASSLQGSGELFF,TGTGCCAGCAGCTTACAGGGCTCCGGGGAGCTGTTTTTT
TRBJ1-3,-,TRBV4-3,11,-,CASSTGNTIYF,TGCGCCAGCAGCACAGGAAACACCATATATTTT
TRBJ2-1,-,TRBV9,17,TRBD2,CASSVGTGTSSYNEQFF,TGTGCCAGCAGCGTGGGAACCGGGACTAGCAGTTACAATGAGCAGTTCTTC
TRBJ2-5,-,TRBV9,23,TRBD1,CASSVLFFICEGQGIFFCGTQYF,TGTGCCAGCAGCGTATTATTCTTTATTTGTGAGGGACAGGGAATTTTTTTTTGTGGGACCCAGTACTTC
TRBJ1-2,-,TRBV22-1,17,-,CPGRFAGKRERTYGYTF,TGTCCTGGGAGGTTTGCAGGAAAGCGAGAAAGAACCTATGGCTACACCTTC
TRBJ2-7,-,TRBV30,13,-,CAWSGTRLSEQYF,TGTGCCTGGAGTGGGACCAGGCTAAGTGAGCAGTACTTC
TRBJ2-1,once,TRBV5-1,16,TRBD1,CASTRGQVSSYNEQFF,TGCGCCAGCACCAGAGGACAGGTGAGCTCCTACAATGAGCAGTTCTTC
TRBJ1-2,-,TRBV4-1,16,TRBD1,CASSQVLGQRSYGYTF,TGCGCCAGCAGCCAAGTTCTGGGACAGAGATCGTATGGCTACACCTTC
TRBJ1-6,-,TRBV7-3,14,TRBD1,CASSFKGQGAPLHF,TGTGCCAGCAGTTTTAAGGGACAGGGGGCACCCCTCCACTTT
TRBJ2-2,once,TRBV6-6,15,TRBD1,CASSPPGQVAGELFF,TGTGCCAGCAGTCCTCCGGGACAGGTAGCCGGGGAGCTGTTTTTT
TRBJ1-1,-,TRBV6-5,15,-,CASSFLPGVNTEAFF,TGTGCCAGCAGTTTTTTACCAGGGGTGAACACTGAAGCTTTCTTT
TRBJ2-7,few,TRBV6-1,15,-,CASSNTGLSSYEQYF,TGTGCCAGCAGTAACACAGGGTTAAGCTCCTACGAGCAGTACTTC
TRBJ2-5,-,TRBV19,14,TRBD2,CASSSGGGLETQYF,TGTGCCAGTAGTAGCGGGGGGGGCCTGGAGACCCAGTACTTC
TRBJ2-5,-,TRBV5-4,15,TRBD2,CASSQSGRIAETQYF,TGTGCCAGCAGCCAGAGCGGGAGGATAGCAGAGACCCAGTACTTC
TRBJ2-5,-,TRBV6-5,12,-,CASNQGWETQYF,TGTGCCAGTAATCAGGGGTGGGAGACCCAGTACTTC
TRBJ1-2,-,TRBV19,12,-,CASRNSAYGYTF,TGTGCCAGTAGGAACAGTGCCTATGGCTACACCTTC
TRBJ2-5,-,TRBV5-6,18,-,CASSSTTSTDPFQETQYF,TGTGCCAGCAGCTCCACAACTAGCACAGATCCCTTCCAAGAGACCCAGTACTTC
TRBJ2-7,-,TRBV6-5,14,-,CASSNRRGSYEQYF,TGTGCCAGCAGTAACCGACGAGGCTCCTACGAGCAGTACTTC
TRBJ2-7,-,TRBV19,13,-,CASSPPNSYEQYF,TGTGCCAGTAGTCCGCCGAACTCCTACGAGCAGTACTTC
TRBJ1-3,-,TRBV2,15,-,CASSGIKVAGNTIYF,TGTGCCAGCAGTGGAATCAAGGTGGCTGGAAACACCATATATTTT
TRBJ1-5,once,TRBV6-1,15,-,CASTRGRVGNQPQHF,TGTGCCAGCACGAGAGGACGGGTAGGCAATCAGCCCCAGCATTTT
TRBJ2-5,-,TRBV28,19,-,CASTTGPARLLPRGMTQYF,TGTGCCAGCACTACCGGCCCAGCGAGACTACTGCCAAGAGGTATGACCCAGTACTTC
TRBJ2-7,-,TRBV7-8,11,-,CASSLQGEQYF,TGTGCCAGCAGCTTACAGGGCGAGCAGTACTTC
TRBJ1-2,-,TRBV11-2,15,-,CASSSLSRQNYGYTF,TGTGCCAGCAGCTCTTTGTCCCGGCAGAACTATGGCTACACCTTC
TRBJ2-1,-,TRBV7-9,15,TRBD2,CASSLVSGRLGEQFF,TGTGCCAGCAGCTTAGTTAGCGGGAGATTAGGTGAGCAGTTCTTC
TRBJ2-7,-,TRBV7-2,14,-,CASSASFGSYEQYF,TGTGCCAGCAGCGCCAGTTTCGGGAGCTACGAGCAGTACTTC
TRBJ1-2,-,TRBV19,15,TRBD1,CASSRILGQGYGYTF,TGTGCCAGTAGTAGAATTCTCGGACAGGGCTATGGCTACACCTTC
TRBJ1-1,-,TRBV10-3,13,-,CAISTRVNTEAFF,TGTGCCATCAGTACTAGGGTGAACACTGAAGCTTTCTTT
TRBJ1-4,-,TRBV25-1,16,TRBD1,CASSGTQIGQGQKLFF,TGTGCCAGCAGTGGCACACAAATCGGACAGGGGCAAAAACTGTTTTTT
TRBJ1-2,-,TRBV7-2,13,TRBD1,CASSTRTGAGYTF,TGTGCCAGCAGCACACGGACAGGGGCTGGCTACACCTTC
TRBJ2-5,-,TRBV28,15,TRBD2,CASSSSGGAGETQYF,TGTGCCAGCAGTTCTAGCGGGGGGGCCGGGGAGACCCAGTACTTC
TRBJ2-3,-,TRBV30,18,-,CAWNSPTGRPSSTDTQYF,TGTGCCTGGAATTCCCCTACAGGACGTCCTTCTAGCACAGATACGCAGTATTTT
TRBJ1-6,once,TRBV6-5,14,TRBD1,CASATGTVNSPLHF,TGTGCCAGTGCGACCGGGACAGTCAATTCACCCCTCCACTTT
TRBJ1-3,few,TRBV10-3,14,-,CAINPDSPGNTIYF,TGTGCCATCAACCCGGACAGTCCTGGAAACACCATATATTTT
TRBJ1-1,-,TRBV11-2,14,-,CASSLEGTSSEAFF,TGTGCCAGCAGCTTAGAGGGTACAAGCAGTGAAGCTTTCTTT